The rows below give T cell receptor beta chains drawn from one sample of a study of Ad26.COV2.S vaccination and SARS-CoV-2 variants. Profiling relied on immunoSEQ multiplex PCR, and the TCRdb table lists in-frame clones only, not all of them. Here the sample spans roughly 700,000 clones, around 90% being singletons. The sample consisted of peripheral blood, taken in a trial of Ad26.COV2.S vaccine versus placebo. The receptors were sampled from a person aged 18 to 59 who received the Ad26.COV2.S COVID-19 vaccine or a placebo. Each CDR3 is given with its conserved first and last residue. Fields, in order: D gene, V gene, clone size, J gene, CDR3 DNA, CDR3 protein. The D gene is left open where the match is weak. A row's size may be missing; if present it is once, few, many or a size class.

d_call: .
v_call: TRBV4-3
clone_size: medium-sized
j_call: TRBJ1-5
cdr3_nt: TGCGCCAGCAGCCAAGAGTGGGGGCTCGCCGATCAGCCCCAGCATTTT
cdr3_aa: CASSQEWGLADQPQHF

d_call: TRBD2
v_call: TRBV5-4
clone_size: .
j_call: TRBJ2-5
cdr3_nt: TGTGCCAGCAGCTTGGCCATTGGGGGGGAAGAGACCCAGTACTTC
cdr3_aa: CASSLAIGGEETQYF

d_call: .
v_call: TRBV6-1
clone_size: .
j_call: TRBJ2-2
cdr3_nt: TGTGCCAGCAGTGAAGACAGAGAAGGGGAGCTGTTTTTT
cdr3_aa: CASSEDREGELFF

d_call: TRBD1
v_call: TRBV19
clone_size: .
j_call: TRBJ1-5
cdr3_nt: TGTGCCAGTAGTATGGGACAGTATAGCAATCAGCCCCAGCATTTT
cdr3_aa: CASSMGQYSNQPQHF

d_call: TRBD1
v_call: TRBV5-1
clone_size: .
j_call: TRBJ2-7
cdr3_nt: TGCGCCAGCAGCTTGGAGACAGGGGGCTACTACGAGCAGTACTTC
cdr3_aa: CASSLETGGYYEQYF

d_call: .
v_call: TRBV19
clone_size: .
j_call: TRBJ1-4
cdr3_nt: TGTGCCAGTAAAAAGGGGTTGGGAGGCCTCCTCGATGAAAAACTGTTTTTT
cdr3_aa: CASKKGLGGLLDEKLFF

d_call: TRBD1
v_call: TRBV24-1
clone_size: .
j_call: TRBJ2-5
cdr3_nt: TGTGCCACCAGCTCTCCGGGACAGGGGGCGGAAGAGACCCAGTACTTC
cdr3_aa: CATSSPGQGAEETQYF

d_call: .
v_call: TRBV11-2
clone_size: .
j_call: TRBJ2-2
cdr3_nt: TGTGCCAGCAGCTCTCGAACGAACACCGGGGAGCTGTTTTTT
cdr3_aa: CASSSRTNTGELFF

d_call: .
v_call: TRBV24-1
clone_size: once
j_call: TRBJ2-7
cdr3_nt: TGTGCCACCAGTGACTCCGGGACGACAGAGCAGTACTTC
cdr3_aa: CATSDSGTTEQYF

d_call: TRBD1
v_call: TRBV7-9
clone_size: .
j_call: TRBJ2-1
cdr3_nt: TGTGCCAGCAGCTCCCTGACAGGGTTTAAGCAGTTCTTC
cdr3_aa: CASSSLTGFKQFF

d_call: TRBD2
v_call: TRBV11-3
clone_size: .
j_call: TRBJ2-2
cdr3_nt: TGTGCCAGCAGCTTAGGGACGGGGGGATCGAACACCGGGGAGCTGTTTTTT
cdr3_aa: CASSLGTGGSNTGELFF

d_call: .
v_call: TRBV14
clone_size: .
j_call: TRBJ2-1
cdr3_nt: TGTGCCAGCAGCCAAGTTCGTGGAGCACAGCAGTTCTTC
cdr3_aa: CASSQVRGAQQFF

d_call: TRBD1
v_call: TRBV30
clone_size: .
j_call: TRBJ1-3
cdr3_nt: TGTGCCTGGACGTGGGACAGGGGGGGAAACACCATATATTTT
cdr3_aa: CAWTWDRGGNTIYF

d_call: .
v_call: TRBV18
clone_size: .
j_call: TRBJ1-5
cdr3_nt: TGTGCCAGCTCACCAAGACAGGTGGATCAGCCCCAGCATTTT
cdr3_aa: CASSPRQVDQPQHF

d_call: .
v_call: TRBV27
clone_size: .
j_call: TRBJ2-1
cdr3_nt: TGTGCCACCCGGGGGAGCTCCTACAATGAGCAGTTCTTC
cdr3_aa: CATRGSSYNEQFF

d_call: .
v_call: TRBV7-9
clone_size: .
j_call: TRBJ1-3
cdr3_nt: TGTGCCAGCAGCTCCCAGGTGTCGAGCGGAAACACCATATATTTT
cdr3_aa: CASSSQVSSGNTIYF

d_call: .
v_call: TRBV7-8
clone_size: .
j_call: TRBJ1-1
cdr3_nt: TGTGCCAGCAGCCAGTGGAGGCATGTACGGATGAACACTGAAGCTTTCTTT
cdr3_aa: CASSQWRHVRMNTEAFF